This T cell receptor beta chain was retrieved from a study of blood T cells in healthy people across ages (dated by TCRdb to 2013 to 2016). Describing the broader study: Template switching captured roughly one uniquely barcoded TCR beta cDNA molecule per two T cells in model experiments. For two donors (one aged 18 to 30 and one aged 80 or older), the study analyzed two additional independent replicas of 1 million unique cDNA reads from the same blood draw. Using deep sequencing normalized with unique cDNA molecular identifiers, the study measured how TCR beta repertoire diversity changes with age. The donors were split into four age groups: young (average about 16 years), middle-aged (nearly 40), aged (roughly 65) and long-lived (approximately 80). To avoid experimental bias, donors of different ages were spread randomly across the sequencing lanes. The paper as a whole reports these results and caveats: Since profiling was done on bulk unsorted PBMCs, naive and antigen-experienced compartments could not be conclusively compared. Observed TCR beta diversity per million T cells fell roughly linearly with age, and a significant reduction was already apparent by age about 36. Estimates of total diversity based on one million sequenced T cells were considered lower bounds and underestimates. There was a strong correlation between observed TCR beta diversity and the percentage of naive T cells measured by flow cytometry. Donor CMV infection status was unknown, potentially confounding age-related changes in expanded clonotypes. Compared with the aged group, the long-lived group had more naive CD4+ T cells, fewer expanded clones and increased TCR diversity, a pattern suggesting age selection.

Donors were about 36 systemically healthy Caucasian individuals from Russia aged roughly 6 to 95 years. Approximately 9 milliliters of peripheral blood were collected from each donor into EDTA-treated Vacutainer tubes. Ficoll-Paque density-gradient centrifugation was used to isolate PBMCs, with at least 6.5 million obtained per sample. Total RNA, at least 6 micrograms per sample, was extracted from PBMCs with Trizol reagent. Naive CD45RAhigh/CD27high T cell percentages were measured by flow cytometry on a PBMC aliquot from every donor. Library prep was done by 5' RACE. TCRdb names Illumina HiSeq 2500 as the instrument used. The second PCR ran for about 6 to 12 cycles and used a J-beta primer mix along with a sample-barcoded 5' primer. A unique molecular identifier was introduced onto each TCR beta cDNA molecule by a template-switch 5' adaptor carrying 12 random nucleotides. At least 2.5 million CDR3-containing paired-end reads were obtained from each sample. The Mint cDNA synthesis kit, primed by a TRBC-specific oligonucleotide, was used to synthesize first-strand cDNA from all RNA. Following uracil-DNA glycosylase treatment, all cDNA underwent a first 18-cycle PCR with the universal primers M1SS and BC2_uni_R. The original pipeline was this. Normalization of each sample was performed by random selection of 1 million high-quality reads, each carrying a distinct molecular identifier. Instead of being binned into consensus sequences, reads that shared molecular identifiers were thrown out. MiTCR, run with a Q25 quality threshold and the strictest error-elimination algorithm, handled CDR3 identification, clonotype clustering and error correction. A nonparametric unseen species model using Euler transformation provided a lower-bound estimate of total TCR beta diversity. The raw public reads went through TCRdb reprocessing: fastp at Q25, MiXCR clone calling, in-frame beta chains kept. A single entry per CDR3 protein holds the most common genes and DNA from its merged rows. The V and J calls and clone size are TCRdb's, not the authors'. The sample includes almost 1 million distinct CDR3 sequences, with around 54% observed a single time. Of the sample, roughly a fifth falls within the top ten clones.

As regards this clonotype: Which antigen it targets is not known. One end of the junction varies from germline; a read error may be responsible.

This clonotype was sampled from a woman aged 55-69 years in good health. What was sequenced was blood.

The nucleotides read TGTGCCGGCAGCTTCGGGACTAACACCTACGAGCAGTACTTC. Its translation is CAGSFGTNTYEQYF. The chain was built from TRBV7-9 and TRBJ2-7; TRBD2 lines up with 7 middle nucleotides. The CDR3 covers 14 residues, taking in both the cysteine and the phenylalanine. CDR3 DNA only is kept here, 42 bases in frame from base 1. The germline V gene (reference sequence) yields SEHNR for CDR1 and FQNEAQ for CDR2.